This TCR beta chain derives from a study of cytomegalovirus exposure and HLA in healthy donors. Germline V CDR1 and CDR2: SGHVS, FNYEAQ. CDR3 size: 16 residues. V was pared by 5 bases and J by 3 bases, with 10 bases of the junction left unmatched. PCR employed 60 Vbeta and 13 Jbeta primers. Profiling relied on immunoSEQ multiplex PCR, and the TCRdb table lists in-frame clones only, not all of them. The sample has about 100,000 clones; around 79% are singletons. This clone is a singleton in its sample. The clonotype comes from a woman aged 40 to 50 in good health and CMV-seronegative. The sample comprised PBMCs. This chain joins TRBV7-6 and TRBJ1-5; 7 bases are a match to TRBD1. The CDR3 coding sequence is TGTGCCAGCAGCCCCCGACAGGGTATAACCAATCAGCCCCAGCATTTT. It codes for CASSPRQGITNQPQHF.